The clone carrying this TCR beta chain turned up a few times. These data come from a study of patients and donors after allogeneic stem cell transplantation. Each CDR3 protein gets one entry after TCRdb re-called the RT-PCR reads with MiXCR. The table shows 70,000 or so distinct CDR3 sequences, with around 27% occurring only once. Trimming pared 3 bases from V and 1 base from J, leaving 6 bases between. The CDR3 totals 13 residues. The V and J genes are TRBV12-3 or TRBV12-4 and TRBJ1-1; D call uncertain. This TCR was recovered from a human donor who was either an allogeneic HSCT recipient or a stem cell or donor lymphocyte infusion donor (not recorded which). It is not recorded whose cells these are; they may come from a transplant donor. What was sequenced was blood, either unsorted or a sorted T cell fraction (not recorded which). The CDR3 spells CASSFRENTEAFF. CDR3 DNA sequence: TGTGCCAGCAGTTTCCGGGAGAACACTGAAGCTTTCTTT.